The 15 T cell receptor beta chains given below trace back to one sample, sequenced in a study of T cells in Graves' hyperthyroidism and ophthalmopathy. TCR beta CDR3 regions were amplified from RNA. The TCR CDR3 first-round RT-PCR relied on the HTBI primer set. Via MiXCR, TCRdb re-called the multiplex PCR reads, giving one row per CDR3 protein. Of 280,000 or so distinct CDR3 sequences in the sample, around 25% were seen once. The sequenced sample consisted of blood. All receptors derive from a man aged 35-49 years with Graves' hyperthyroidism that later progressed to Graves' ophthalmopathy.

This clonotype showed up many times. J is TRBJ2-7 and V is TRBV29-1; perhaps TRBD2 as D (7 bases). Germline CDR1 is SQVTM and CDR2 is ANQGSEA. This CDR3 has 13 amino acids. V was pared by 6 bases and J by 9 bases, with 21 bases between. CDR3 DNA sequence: TGCAGCGTAAATACCGGGGGGCTGCGGGGGCAGTACTTC. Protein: CSVNTGGLRGQYF.

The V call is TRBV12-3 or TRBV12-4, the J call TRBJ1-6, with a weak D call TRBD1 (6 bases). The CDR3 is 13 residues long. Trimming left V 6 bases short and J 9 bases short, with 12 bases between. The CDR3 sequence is CASRAGAASPLHF. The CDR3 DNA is TGTGCCAGCAGGGCAGGGGCAGCTTCACCCCTCCACTTT.

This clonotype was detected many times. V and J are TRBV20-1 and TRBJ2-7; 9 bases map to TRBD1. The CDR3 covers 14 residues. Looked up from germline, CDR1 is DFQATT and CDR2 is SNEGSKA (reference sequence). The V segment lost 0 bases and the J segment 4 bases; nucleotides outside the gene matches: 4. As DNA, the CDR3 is TGCAGTGCTAGAGACGGACAGGGGAAGTACGAGCAGTACTTC. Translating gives CSARDGQGKYEQYF.

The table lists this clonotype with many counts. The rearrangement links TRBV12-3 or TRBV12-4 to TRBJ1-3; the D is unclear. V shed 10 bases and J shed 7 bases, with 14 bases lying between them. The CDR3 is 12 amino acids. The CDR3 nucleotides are TGTGCCACCCTTCGCCCCCGGAACACCATATATTTT. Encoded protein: CATLRPRNTIYF.

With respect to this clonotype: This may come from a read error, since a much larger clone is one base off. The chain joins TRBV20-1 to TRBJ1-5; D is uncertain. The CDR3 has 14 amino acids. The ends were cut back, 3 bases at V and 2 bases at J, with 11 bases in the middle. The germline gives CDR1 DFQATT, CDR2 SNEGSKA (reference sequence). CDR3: CSARTPNGNQPQHF. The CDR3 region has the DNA TGCAGTGCTAGGACCCCGAATGGCAATCAGCCCCAGCATTTT.

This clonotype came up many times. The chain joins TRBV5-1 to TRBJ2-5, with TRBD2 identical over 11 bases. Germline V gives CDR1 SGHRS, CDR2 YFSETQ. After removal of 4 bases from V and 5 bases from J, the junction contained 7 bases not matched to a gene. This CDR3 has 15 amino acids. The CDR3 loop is CASSELAGGDETQYF. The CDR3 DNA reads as TGCGCCAGCAGCGAATTAGCGGGAGGGGATGAGACCCAGTACTTC.

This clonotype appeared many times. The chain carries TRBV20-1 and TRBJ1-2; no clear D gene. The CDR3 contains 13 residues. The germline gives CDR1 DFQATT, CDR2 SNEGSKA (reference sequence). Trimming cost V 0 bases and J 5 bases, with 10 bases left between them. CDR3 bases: TGCAGTGCTAGAGATCGACTTCGTTATGGCTACACCTTC. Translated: CSARDRLRYGYTF.

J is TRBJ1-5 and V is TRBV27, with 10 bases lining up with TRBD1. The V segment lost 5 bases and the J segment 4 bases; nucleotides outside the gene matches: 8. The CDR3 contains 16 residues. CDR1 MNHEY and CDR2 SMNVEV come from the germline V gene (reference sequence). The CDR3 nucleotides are TGTGCCAGCAGTCCCCAAGGACAGGGGGGAAATCAGCCCCAGCATTTT. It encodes CASSPQGQGGNQPQHF.

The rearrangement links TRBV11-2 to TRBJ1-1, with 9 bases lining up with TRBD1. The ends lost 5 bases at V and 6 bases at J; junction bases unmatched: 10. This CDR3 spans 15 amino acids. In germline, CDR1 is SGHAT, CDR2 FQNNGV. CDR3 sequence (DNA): TGTGCCAGCAGCGGACACACAGGGGGCATTGCTGAAGCTTTCTTT. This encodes CASSGHTGGIAEAFF.

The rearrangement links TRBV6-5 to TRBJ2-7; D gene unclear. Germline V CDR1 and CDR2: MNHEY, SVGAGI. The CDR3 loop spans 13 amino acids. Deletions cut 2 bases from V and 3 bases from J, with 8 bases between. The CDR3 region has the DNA TGTGCCAGCAGTTACGGCCCATTCTACGAGCAGTACTTC. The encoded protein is CASSYGPFYEQYF.

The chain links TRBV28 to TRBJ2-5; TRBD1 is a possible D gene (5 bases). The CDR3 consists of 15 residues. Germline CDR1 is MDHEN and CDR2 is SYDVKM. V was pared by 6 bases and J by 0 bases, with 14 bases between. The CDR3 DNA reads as TGTGCCAGCAGCCTCCTCACAGGCAACCAAGAGACCCAGTACTTC. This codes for CASSLLTGNQETQYF.

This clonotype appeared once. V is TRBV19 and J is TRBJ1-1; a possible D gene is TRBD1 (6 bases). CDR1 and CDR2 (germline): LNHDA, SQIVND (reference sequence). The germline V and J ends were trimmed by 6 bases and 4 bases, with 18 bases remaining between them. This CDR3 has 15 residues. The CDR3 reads CASRLRGRRTTEAFF. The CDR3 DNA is TGTGCCAGTAGGCTGCGGGGGCGCCGGACCACTGAAGCTTTCTTT.

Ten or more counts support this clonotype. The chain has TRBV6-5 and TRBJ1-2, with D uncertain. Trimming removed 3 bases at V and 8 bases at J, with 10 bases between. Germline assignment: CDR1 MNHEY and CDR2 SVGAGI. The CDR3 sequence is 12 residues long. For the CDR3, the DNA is TGTGCCAGCAGTTATCTGGCGGGGGGCTACACCTTC. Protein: CASSYLAGGYTF.

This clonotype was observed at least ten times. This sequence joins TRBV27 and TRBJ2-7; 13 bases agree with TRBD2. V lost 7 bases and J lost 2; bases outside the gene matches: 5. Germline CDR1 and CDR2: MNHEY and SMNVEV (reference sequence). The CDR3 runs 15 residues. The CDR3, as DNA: TGTGCCAGCAAACTAGCGGGAGGGGTTCCCTACGAGCAGTACTTC. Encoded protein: CASKLAGGVPYEQYF.

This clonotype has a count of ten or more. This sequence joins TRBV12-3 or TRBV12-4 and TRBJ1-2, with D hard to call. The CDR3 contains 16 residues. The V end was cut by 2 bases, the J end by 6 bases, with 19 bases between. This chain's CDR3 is CASSLRSARQFDGYTF. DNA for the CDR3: TGTGCCAGCAGTTTAAGGAGCGCCCGCCAGTTCGATGGCTACACCTTC.